The entry below gives a single T cell receptor (beta chain) sequence along with its context. Germline V gene sequence: CDR1 GTSNPN, CDR2 SVGIG (reference sequence). The CDR3 extends over 14 amino acids. With 1 base clipped from V and 3 bases from J, the junction kept 6 bases outside the gene matches. These data originate in a study of shared clonotypes between healthy human individuals. Method: immunoSEQ multiplex PCR; TCRdb's copy keeps in-frame clones and lacks some. The table shows 550,000 to 850,000 clones, with approximately 74% occurring only once. Specimen: memory CD4+ T cells sorted from blood. Subset indicated: CD45RA-negative fraction. The chain employs TRBV30 and TRBJ2-7; 7 nucleotides align to TRBD2. This receptor was obtained from a woman aged 25 to 45 in good health. CDR3 bases: TGTGCCTGGAGTGGTTCCGGGGGGAGCTACGAGCAGTACTTC. Protein sequence: CAWSGSGGSYEQYF.